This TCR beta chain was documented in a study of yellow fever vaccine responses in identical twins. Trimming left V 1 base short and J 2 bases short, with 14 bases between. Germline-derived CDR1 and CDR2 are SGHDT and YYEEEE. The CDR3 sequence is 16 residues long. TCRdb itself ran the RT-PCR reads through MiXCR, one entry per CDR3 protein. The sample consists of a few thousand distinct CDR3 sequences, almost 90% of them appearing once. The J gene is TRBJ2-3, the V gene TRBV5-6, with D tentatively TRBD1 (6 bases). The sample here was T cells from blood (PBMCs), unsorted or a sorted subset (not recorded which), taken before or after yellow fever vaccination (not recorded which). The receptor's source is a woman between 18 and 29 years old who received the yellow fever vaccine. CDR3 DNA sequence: TGTGCCAGCAGCTTGATCTCTGGACAGTACACAGATACGCAGTATTTT. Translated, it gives CASSLISGQYTDTQYF.